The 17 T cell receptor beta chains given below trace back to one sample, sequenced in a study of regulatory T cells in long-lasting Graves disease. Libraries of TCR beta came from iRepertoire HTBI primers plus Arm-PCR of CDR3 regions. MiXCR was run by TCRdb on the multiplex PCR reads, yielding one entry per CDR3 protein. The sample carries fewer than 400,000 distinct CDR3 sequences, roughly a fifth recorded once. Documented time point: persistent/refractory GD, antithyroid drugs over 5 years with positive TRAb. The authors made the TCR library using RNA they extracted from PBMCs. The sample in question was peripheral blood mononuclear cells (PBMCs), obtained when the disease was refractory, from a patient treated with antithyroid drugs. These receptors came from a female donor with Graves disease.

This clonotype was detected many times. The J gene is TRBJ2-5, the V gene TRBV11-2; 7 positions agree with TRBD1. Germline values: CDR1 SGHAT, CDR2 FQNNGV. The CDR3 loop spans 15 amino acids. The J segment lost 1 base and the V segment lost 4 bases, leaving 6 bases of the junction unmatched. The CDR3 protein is CASSWTGGLQETQYF. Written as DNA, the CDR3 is TGTGCCAGCAGCTGGACAGGAGGACTCCAAGAGACCCAGTACTTC.

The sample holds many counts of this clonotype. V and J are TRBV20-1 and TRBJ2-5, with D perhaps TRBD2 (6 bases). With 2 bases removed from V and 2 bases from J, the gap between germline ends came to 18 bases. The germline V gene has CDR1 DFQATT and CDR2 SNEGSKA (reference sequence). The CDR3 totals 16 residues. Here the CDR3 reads CSARKLAGGLQETQYF. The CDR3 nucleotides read TGCAGTGCTAGAAAGCTAGCTGGGGGGTTGCAAGAGACCCAGTACTTC.

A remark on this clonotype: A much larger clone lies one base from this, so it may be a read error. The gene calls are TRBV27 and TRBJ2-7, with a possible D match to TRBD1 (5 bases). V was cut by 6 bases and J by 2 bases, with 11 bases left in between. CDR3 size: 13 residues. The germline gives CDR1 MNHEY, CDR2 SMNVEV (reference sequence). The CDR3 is CASRMTDAYEQYF. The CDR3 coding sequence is TGTGCCAGCAGGATGACAGATGCCTACGAGCAGTACTTC.

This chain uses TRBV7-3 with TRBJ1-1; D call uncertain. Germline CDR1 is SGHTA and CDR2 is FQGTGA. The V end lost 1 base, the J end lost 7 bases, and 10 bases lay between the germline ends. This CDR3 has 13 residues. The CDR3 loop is CASSLNREGEAFF. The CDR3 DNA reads TGTGCCAGCAGCTTAAATAGGGAGGGTGAAGCTTTCTTT.

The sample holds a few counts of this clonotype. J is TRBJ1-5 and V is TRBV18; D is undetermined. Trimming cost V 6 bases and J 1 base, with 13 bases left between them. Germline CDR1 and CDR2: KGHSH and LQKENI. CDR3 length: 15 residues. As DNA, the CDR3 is TGTGCCAGCTCCCAACAGTCCTTAAGCAATCAGCCCCAGCATTTT. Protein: CASSQQSLSNQPQHF.

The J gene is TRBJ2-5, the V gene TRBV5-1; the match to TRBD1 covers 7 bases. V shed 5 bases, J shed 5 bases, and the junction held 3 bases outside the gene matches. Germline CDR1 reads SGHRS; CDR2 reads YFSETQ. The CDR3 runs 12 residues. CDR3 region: CASRGRGETQYF. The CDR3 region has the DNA TGCGCCAGCAGGGGCAGGGGGGAGACCCAGTACTTC. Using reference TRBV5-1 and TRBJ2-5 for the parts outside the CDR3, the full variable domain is KAGVTQTPRYLIKTRGQQVTLSCSPISGHRSVSWYQQTPGQGLQFLFEYFSETQRNKGNFPGRFSGRQFSNSRSEMNVSTLELGDSALYLCASRGRGETQYFGPGTRLLVL.

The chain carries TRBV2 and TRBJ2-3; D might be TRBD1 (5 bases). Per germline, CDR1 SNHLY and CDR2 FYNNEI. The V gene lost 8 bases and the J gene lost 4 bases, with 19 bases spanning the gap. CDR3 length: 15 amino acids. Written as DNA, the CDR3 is TGTGCCAGCTCTTCTAGGCTAGGGGTTGCAGATACGCAGTATTTT. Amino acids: CASSSRLGVADTQYF. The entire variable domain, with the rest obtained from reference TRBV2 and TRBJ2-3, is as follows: EPEVTQTPSHQVTQMGQEVILRCVPISNHLYFYWYRQILGQKVEFLVSFYNNEISEKSEIFDDQFSVERPDGSNFTLKIRSTKLEDSAMYFCASSSRLGVADTQYFGPGTRLTVL.

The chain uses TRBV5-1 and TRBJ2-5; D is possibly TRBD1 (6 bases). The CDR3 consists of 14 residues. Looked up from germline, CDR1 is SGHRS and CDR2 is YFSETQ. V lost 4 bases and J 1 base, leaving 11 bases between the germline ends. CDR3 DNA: TGCGCCAGCAGCGTCCAGGGGCCCCAAGAGACCCAGTACTTC. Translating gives CASSVQGPQETQYF.

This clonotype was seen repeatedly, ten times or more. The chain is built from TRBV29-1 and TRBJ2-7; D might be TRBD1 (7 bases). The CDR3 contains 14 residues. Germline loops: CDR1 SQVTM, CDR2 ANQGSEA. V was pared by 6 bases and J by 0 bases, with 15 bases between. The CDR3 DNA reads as TGCAGCGTCCCCCGACAGGGAGGCTCCTACGAGCAGTACTTC. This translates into CSVPRQGGSYEQYF.

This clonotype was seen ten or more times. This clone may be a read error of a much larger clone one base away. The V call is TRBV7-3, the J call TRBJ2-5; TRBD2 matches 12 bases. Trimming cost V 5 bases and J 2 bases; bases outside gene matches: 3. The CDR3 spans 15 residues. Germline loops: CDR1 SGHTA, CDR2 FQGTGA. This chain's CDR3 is CASSILAGGQETQYF. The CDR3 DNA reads TGTGCCAGCAGCATCCTAGCGGGAGGGCAAGAGACCCAGTACTTC.

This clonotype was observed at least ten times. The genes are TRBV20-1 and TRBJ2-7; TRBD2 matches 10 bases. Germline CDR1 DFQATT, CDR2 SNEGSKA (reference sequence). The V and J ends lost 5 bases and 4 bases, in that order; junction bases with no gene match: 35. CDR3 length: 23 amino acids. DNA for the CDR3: TGCAGTGCTTACCTTCCTCTTGAGCCCGGGACTAGCGCCCAGATTCCGCCCCTTTACGAGCAGTACTTC. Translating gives CSAYLPLEPGTSAQIPPLYEQYF.

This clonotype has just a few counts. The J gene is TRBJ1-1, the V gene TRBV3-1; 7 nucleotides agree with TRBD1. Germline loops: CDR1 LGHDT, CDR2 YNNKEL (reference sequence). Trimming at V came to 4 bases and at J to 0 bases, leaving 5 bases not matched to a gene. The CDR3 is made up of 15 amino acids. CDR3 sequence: CASSRSGQMNTEAFF. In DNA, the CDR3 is TGTGCCAGCAGCCGGTCGGGACAGATGAACACTGAAGCTTTCTTT.

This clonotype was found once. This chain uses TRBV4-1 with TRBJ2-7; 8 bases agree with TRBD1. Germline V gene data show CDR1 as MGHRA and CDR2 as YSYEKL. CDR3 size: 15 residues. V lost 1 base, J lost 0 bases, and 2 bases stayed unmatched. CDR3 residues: CASSQGGQGSYEQYF. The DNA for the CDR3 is TGCGCCAGCAGCCAAGGCGGACAGGGCTCCTACGAGCAGTACTTC.

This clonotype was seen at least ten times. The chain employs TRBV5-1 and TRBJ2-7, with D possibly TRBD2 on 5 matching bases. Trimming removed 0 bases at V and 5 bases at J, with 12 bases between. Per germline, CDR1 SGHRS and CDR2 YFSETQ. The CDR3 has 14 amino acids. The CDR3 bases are TGCGCCAGCAGCTTGGCCGTTGGCGGGCACGAGCAGTACTTC. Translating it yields CASSLAVGGHEQYF.

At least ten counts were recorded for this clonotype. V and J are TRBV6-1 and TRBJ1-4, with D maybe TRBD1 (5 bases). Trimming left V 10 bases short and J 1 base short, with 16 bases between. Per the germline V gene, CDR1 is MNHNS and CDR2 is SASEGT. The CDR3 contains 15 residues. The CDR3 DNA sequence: TGTGCCACCGCCGTCACAGGAGGAACTAATGAAAAACTGTTTTTT. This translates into CATAVTGGTNEKLFF.

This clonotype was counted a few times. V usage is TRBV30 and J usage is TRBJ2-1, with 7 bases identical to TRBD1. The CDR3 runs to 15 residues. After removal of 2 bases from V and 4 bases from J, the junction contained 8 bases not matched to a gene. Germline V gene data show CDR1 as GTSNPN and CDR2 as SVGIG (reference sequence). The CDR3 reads CAWSRPGQLYNEQFF. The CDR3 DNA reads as TGTGCCTGGAGTAGGCCGGGACAGCTATACAATGAGCAGTTCTTC.

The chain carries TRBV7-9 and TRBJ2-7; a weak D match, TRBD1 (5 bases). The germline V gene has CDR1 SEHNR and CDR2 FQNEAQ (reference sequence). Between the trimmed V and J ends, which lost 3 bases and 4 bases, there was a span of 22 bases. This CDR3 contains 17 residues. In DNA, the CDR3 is TGTGCCAGCAGCTTTGCGCTCGGGCGGACATCTGGTTACGAGCAGTACTTC. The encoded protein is CASSFALGRTSGYEQYF.